This T cell receptor (beta chain) is from a study of T cell responses to AZD1222 COVID-19 vaccine. Study-wide points: Clonal diversity may have been underestimated in mostly white British donors. All repertoire sampling was performed exclusively after the peak T cell response.

About this clone itself: What it binds is unknown.

Sequencing used immunoSEQ multiplex PCR; TCRdb keeps in-frame clones, though not all of them. In the table there are around 110,000 clones, about 90% of which are singletons. The V gene's germline CDR1 is SGHTA and CDR2 FQGNSA. V lost 1 base to trimming and J lost 4 bases, with 14 bases between them. The CDR3 totals 16 residues. This clonotype was sampled from an adult in good health. The specimen was peripheral blood, collected on day 0 of AZD1222 vaccination. The genes are TRBV7-2 and TRBJ2-1, with D possibly being TRBD1 (6 bases). The CDR3 sequence: CASSLGWGRTYNEQFF. CDR3 DNA sequence: TGTGCCAGCAGCTTAGGTTGGGGGCGTACGTACAATGAGCAGTTCTTC. Filled out from reference TRBV7-2 and TRBJ2-1, the complete variable domain reads GAGVSQSPSNKVTEKGKDVELRCDPISGHTALYWYRQSLGQGLEFLIYFQGNSAPDKSGLPSDRFSAERTGGSVSTLTIQRTQQEDSAVYLCASSLGWGRTYNEQFFGPGTRLTVL.